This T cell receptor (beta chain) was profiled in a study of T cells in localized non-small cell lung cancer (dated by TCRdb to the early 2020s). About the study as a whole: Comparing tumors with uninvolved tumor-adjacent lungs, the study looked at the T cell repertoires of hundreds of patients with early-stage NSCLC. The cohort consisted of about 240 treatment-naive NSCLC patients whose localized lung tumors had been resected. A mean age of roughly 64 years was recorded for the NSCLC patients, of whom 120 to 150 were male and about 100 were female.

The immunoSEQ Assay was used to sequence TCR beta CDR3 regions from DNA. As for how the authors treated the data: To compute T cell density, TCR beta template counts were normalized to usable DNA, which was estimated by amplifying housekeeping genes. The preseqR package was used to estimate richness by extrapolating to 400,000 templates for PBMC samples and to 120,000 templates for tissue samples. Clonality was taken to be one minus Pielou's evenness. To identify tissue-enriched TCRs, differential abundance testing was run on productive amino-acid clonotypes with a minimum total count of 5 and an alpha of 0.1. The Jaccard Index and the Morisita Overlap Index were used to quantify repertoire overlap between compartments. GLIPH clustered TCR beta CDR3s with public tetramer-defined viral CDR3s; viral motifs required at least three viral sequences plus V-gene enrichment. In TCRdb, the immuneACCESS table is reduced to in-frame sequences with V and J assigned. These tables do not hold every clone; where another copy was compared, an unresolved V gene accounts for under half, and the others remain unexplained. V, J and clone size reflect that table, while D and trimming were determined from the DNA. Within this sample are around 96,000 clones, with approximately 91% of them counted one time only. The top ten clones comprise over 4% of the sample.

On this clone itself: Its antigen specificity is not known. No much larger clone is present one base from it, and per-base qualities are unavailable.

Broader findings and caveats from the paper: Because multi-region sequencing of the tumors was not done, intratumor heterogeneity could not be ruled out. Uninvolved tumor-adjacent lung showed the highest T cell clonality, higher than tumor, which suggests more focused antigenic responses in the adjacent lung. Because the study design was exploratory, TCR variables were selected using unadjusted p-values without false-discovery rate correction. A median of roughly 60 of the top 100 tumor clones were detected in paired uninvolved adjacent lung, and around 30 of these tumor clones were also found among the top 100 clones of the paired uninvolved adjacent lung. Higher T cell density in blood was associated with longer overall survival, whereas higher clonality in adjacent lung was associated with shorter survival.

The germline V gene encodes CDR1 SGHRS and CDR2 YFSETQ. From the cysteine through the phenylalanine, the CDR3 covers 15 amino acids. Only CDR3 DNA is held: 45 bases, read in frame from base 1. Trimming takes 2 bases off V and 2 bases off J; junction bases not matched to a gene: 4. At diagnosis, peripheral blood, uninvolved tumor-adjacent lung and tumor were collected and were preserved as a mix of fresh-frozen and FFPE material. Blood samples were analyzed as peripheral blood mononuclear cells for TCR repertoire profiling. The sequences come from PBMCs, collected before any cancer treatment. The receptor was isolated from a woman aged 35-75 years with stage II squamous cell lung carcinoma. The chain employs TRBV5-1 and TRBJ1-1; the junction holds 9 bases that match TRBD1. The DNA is TGCGCCAGCAGCTTCCGGACAGGGGATAACACTGAAGCTTTCTTT. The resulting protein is CASSFRTGDNTEAFF.